The 23 T cell receptor beta chains listed next were all sequenced from one sample in a study of TIL therapy for anti-PD-1-resistant metastatic lung cancer. The libraries were made with immunoSEQ v3. Only in-frame clones appear in the TCRdb table, and some are missing; sequencing was by immunoSEQ multiplex PCR. The sample holds about 16,000 clones, 74% seen once. Specified time point: pre-treatment sample, taken before nivolumab and TIL therapy. Sequenced material: blood, taken at baseline. Every receptor here comes from a person aged 25 to 80 with non-small cell lung cancer.

The chain links TRBV7-6 to TRBJ1-3; TRBD1 matches at 10 bases. This CDR3 contains 17 residues. CDR1 is SGHVS and CDR2 is FNYEAQ in the germline V gene. J was trimmed by 0 bases and V by 5 bases; bases with no gene match: 7. The CDR3 DNA is TGTGCCAGCAGCCTCCGGGGACAGGGGAGCTCTGGAAACACCATATATTTT. Residues: CASSLRGQGSSGNTIYF. The full variable domain, rest sourced from reference TRBV7-6 and TRBJ1-3, is GAGVSQSPRYKVTKRGQDVALRCDPISGHVSLYWYRQALGQGPEFLTYFNYEAQQDKSGLPNDRFSAERPEGSISTLTIQRTEQRDSAMYRCASSLRGQGSSGNTIYFGEGSWLTVV.

V is TRBV19 and J is TRBJ1-5; D is undetermined. The CDR3 length is 15 residues. Germline V gene lookup returns CDR1 LNHDA and CDR2 SQIVND (reference sequence). Trimming shortened V by 6 bases and J by 3 bases, and 15 bases separated the two germline ends. The CDR3 loop is CASRNEGRSNQPQHF. DNA for the CDR3: TGTGCCAGTAGAAATGAGGGCAGGTCCAATCAGCCCCAGCATTTT.

This clone has a handful of counts. The J gene is TRBJ1-1, the V gene TRBV14; TRBD1 might be the D (6 bases). V lost 4 bases, J lost 11 bases, and 20 bases lay in between. Germline CDR1 SGHDN, CDR2 FVKESK. This CDR3 has 14 residues. The CDR3 coding sequence is TGTGCCAGCAGCCTAACGGGGGCAGGGTGGATGGCTTTCTTT. Protein sequence: CASSLTGAGWMAFF.

This chain links TRBV5-1 with TRBJ1-1; D possibly corresponds to TRBD1 (5 bases). The germline CDR1 and CDR2 sequences are SGHRS and YFSETQ. Trimming pared 1 base from V and 7 bases from J, leaving 20 bases between. The CDR3 length is 16 residues. The DNA of the CDR3 is TGCGCCAGCAGCTTGAGGCGAGACAGCAAGATTTTTGAAGCTTTCTTT. It is translated as CASSLRRDSKIFEAFF.

The chain couples TRBV9 to TRBJ1-3, with D unresolved. This CDR3 spans 18 amino acids. V was pared by 0 bases and J by 0 bases, with 16 bases between. CDR1 and CDR2 (germline): SGDLS, YYNGEE. The CDR3 is CASSVDPHEVSSGNTIYF. The CDR3 coding sequence is TGTGCCAGCAGCGTAGATCCCCACGAAGTATCCTCTGGAAACACCATATATTTT.

The genes are TRBV7-7 and TRBJ2-7, with 7 bases that match TRBD2. Germline values: CDR1 SSHAT, CDR2 FNYEAQ (reference sequence). The CDR3 runs 13 residues. The V gene end was trimmed by 1 base and the J gene end by 6 bases; junction bases not matched to a gene: 3. CDR3 amino acids: CASSLEGGSEQYF. In DNA, the CDR3 is TGTGCCAGCAGCTTAGAGGGAGGGTCCGAGCAGTACTTC.

The table lists this clone with a few counts. This chain joins TRBV2 and TRBJ1-5; TRBD1 agrees at 7 bases. Germline V lookup: CDR1 SNHLY, CDR2 FYNNEI. This CDR3 region has 17 residues. The trim removed 0 bases at V and 9 bases at J, leaving 14 bases unmatched. This CDR3 is CASSEAGGAGGLRPQHF. CDR3 coding DNA: TGTGCCAGCAGTGAAGCGGGAGGAGCAGGGGGGTTAAGGCCCCAGCATTTT.

V usage is TRBV7-3 and J usage is TRBJ1-3, with 7 bases lining up with TRBD1. Losses at the gene ends were 4 bases for V and 2 bases for J; bases not matched to a gene: 8. This CDR3 is 16 amino acids long. Germline V gene sequence: CDR1 SGHTA, CDR2 FQGTGA. CDR3 bases: TGTGCCAGCAGCTCCCAACCCCAGGGGGCTGGAAACACCATATATTTT. Translation: CASSSQPQGAGNTIYF. Using reference TRBV7-3 and TRBJ1-3 for the parts outside the CDR3, the full variable domain is GAGVSQTPSNKVTEKGKYVELRCDPISGHTALYWYRQSLGQGPEFLIYFQGTGAADDSGLPNDRFFAVRPEGSVSTLKIQRTERGDSAVYLCASSSQPQGAGNTIYFGEGSWLTVV.

This sequence joins TRBV10-3 and TRBJ1-1; TRBD1 matches 7 bases. V lost 3 bases, J lost 1 base, and 5 bases stayed unmatched. The length of the CDR3 is 15 residues. The germline gives CDR1 ENHRY, CDR2 SYGVKD. The CDR3 reads CAISDSGGENTEAFF. The CDR3 DNA follows: TGTGCCATCAGTGATTCAGGGGGAGAGAACACTGAAGCTTTCTTT.

The genes are TRBV21-1 and TRBJ2-7; TRBD1 is the table's D call, not checked against the DNA. TRBV21-1 is a recognized pseudogene. This CDR3 spans 15 amino acids. The CDR3 sequence: CASSKGGTGSHEQYF. The CDR3 DNA is TGTGCCAGCAGCAAAGGTGGGACAGGGAGCCACGAGCAGTACTTC.

V gene TRBV30 combines with J gene TRBJ2-5; weak D call: TRBD1 (5 bases). Germline CDR1 and CDR2: GTSNPN and SVGIG (reference sequence). Trimming took 1 base from V and 7 from J, leaving 19 bases between them. The CDR3 has 15 amino acids. CDR3 nucleotide sequence: TGTGCCTGGAGTGGAGGTCTCGGTACCCAGGGGACCCAGTACTTC. Translated: CAWSGGLGTQGTQYF. The complete variable domain, with remaining parts taken from reference TRBV30 and TRBJ2-5, reads SQTIHQWPATLVQPVGSPLSLECTVEGTSNPNLYWYRQAAGRGLQLLFYSVGIGQISSEVPQNLSASRPQDRQFILSSKKLLLSDSGFYLCAWSGGLGTQGTQYFGPGTRLLVL.

The table lists this clone with a count of one. The rearrangement links TRBV20-1 to TRBJ1-1, with D perhaps matching TRBD1 (5 bases). The V gene lost 6 bases and the J gene lost 11 bases, with 16 bases spanning the gap. The CDR3 covers 11 residues. In germline, CDR1 is DFQATT, CDR2 SNEGSKA (reference sequence). The chain's CDR3 is CSARLLGAAFF. CDR3 bases: TGCAGTGCGAGGCTCCTCGGGGCCGCTTTCTTT.

There are a few counts of this clone. V and J are TRBV9 and TRBJ2-3; the D is unclear. CDR3 size: 13 residues. Germline CDR1 is SGDLS and CDR2 is YYNGEE. V was cut by 1 base and J by 3 bases, with 6 bases left in between. The CDR3 reads CASSVPSTDTQYF. The CDR3 DNA reads as TGTGCCAGCAGCGTACCGAGTACAGATACGCAGTATTTT.

This clone was counted only a few times. The chain couples TRBV30 to TRBJ1-1; D perhaps matches TRBD1 (6 bases). The CDR3 covers 12 residues. Germline CDR1 and CDR2: GTSNPN and SVGIG (reference sequence). V was pared by 2 bases and J by 8 bases, with 12 bases between. CDR3 in DNA: TGTGCCTGGAGTTGGTCGGGGGGCGAAGCTTTCTTT. As protein: CAWSWSGGEAFF.

The genes are TRBV6-4 and TRBJ1-4; no definite D call. The germline V gene encodes CDR1 MRHNA and CDR2 SNTAGT. This CDR3 has 14 amino acids. Deletions cut 5 bases from V and 3 bases from J, with 10 bases between. DNA for the CDR3: TGTGCCAGCAGTACCATGGACCCTAATGAAAAACTGTTTTTT. This sequence encodes CASSTMDPNEKLFF.

This chain joins TRBV6-7 and TRBJ1-1; D not certain. TRBV6-7 is labeled an ORF, and its function is uncertain. The CDR3 has 13 amino acids. With 7 bases removed from V and 3 bases from J, the gap between germline ends came to 12 bases. CDR3 in DNA: TGTGCCAGCACCCTCCTGGCCGACACTGAAGCTTTCTTT. It yields the protein CASTLLADTEAFF.

This clone turned up a few times. The rearrangement links TRBV2 to TRBJ1-5, with a tentative D call TRBD1 (5 bases). CDR3 length: 13 amino acids. The germline V gene encodes CDR1 SNHLY and CDR2 FYNNEI. V dropped 7 bases and J dropped 2 bases, with 9 bases sitting between them. The CDR3 DNA is TGTGCCAGCATGCCGGGGGGCAATCAGCCCCAGCATTTT. It encodes CASMPGGNQPQHF.

This clone occurred a few times. The V and J genes are TRBV5-5 and TRBJ2-7, with TRBD1 identical over 7 bases. Germline V CDR1 and CDR2: SGHKS, YYEKEE (reference sequence). This CDR3 is built from 13 residues. J gave up 1 base and V 3 bases, and 1 base lay outside the gene matches. In DNA form, the CDR3 reads TGTGCCAGCAGCTCGACAGGGTCCTACGAGCAGTACTTC. Translation gives CASSSTGSYEQYF.

The chain carries TRBV27 and TRBJ2-7; 7 bases map to TRBD1. This CDR3 has 15 amino acids. The V gene end was trimmed by 6 bases and the J gene end by 2 bases; junction bases not matched to a gene: 10. Germline V gives CDR1 MNHEY, CDR2 SMNVEV (reference sequence). CDR3 protein: CASSNQQGKAYEQYF. DNA for the CDR3: TGTGCCAGCAGCAACCAACAGGGGAAAGCCTACGAGCAGTACTTC.

The rearrangement links TRBV30 to TRBJ1-6, with a tentative D call TRBD1 (5 bases). V was clipped by 7 bases and J by 6 bases, with 16 bases between them. From germline, CDR1 is GTSNPN and CDR2 SVGIG (reference sequence). This CDR3 has 14 amino acids. CDR3 in DNA: TGTGCCTCAAAAACGGGACTTAGTAATTCACCCCTCCACTTT. It is translated as CASKTGLSNSPLHF.

The CDR3 region has the DNA TGTGCCAGTAGACAGGTGGATAATTCACCCCTCCACTTT. Its protein is CASRQVDNSPLHF. The rearrangement joins TRBV19 to TRBJ1-6; perhaps TRBD1 as D (5 bases). Trimming took off 6 bases at V and 5 bases at J, with 8 bases between the two ends. Germline values: CDR1 LNHDA, CDR2 SQIVND (reference sequence). This CDR3 region has 13 residues.

V usage is TRBV2 and J usage is TRBJ1-1, with 11 positions matching TRBD1. This CDR3 has 16 amino acids. Germline CDR1 is SNHLY and CDR2 is FYNNEI. The V gene end was trimmed by 4 bases and the J gene end by 1 base; junction bases not matched to a gene: 5. This chain's CDR3 is CASSAPGQGGNTEAFF. In nucleotides, the CDR3 is TGTGCCAGCAGTGCGCCGGGACAGGGGGGGAACACTGAAGCTTTCTTT.

The rearrangement joins TRBV9 to TRBJ1-4, with TRBD1 matching 9 bases. J lost 7 bases, V lost 0 bases, and 4 bases had no gene match. The germline V gene has CDR1 SGDLS and CDR2 YYNGEE. CDR3 length: 15 amino acids. This CDR3 is CASSVGDRVGEKLFF. The CDR3 coding sequence is TGTGCCAGCAGCGTAGGGGACAGGGTGGGTGAAAAACTGTTTTTT.